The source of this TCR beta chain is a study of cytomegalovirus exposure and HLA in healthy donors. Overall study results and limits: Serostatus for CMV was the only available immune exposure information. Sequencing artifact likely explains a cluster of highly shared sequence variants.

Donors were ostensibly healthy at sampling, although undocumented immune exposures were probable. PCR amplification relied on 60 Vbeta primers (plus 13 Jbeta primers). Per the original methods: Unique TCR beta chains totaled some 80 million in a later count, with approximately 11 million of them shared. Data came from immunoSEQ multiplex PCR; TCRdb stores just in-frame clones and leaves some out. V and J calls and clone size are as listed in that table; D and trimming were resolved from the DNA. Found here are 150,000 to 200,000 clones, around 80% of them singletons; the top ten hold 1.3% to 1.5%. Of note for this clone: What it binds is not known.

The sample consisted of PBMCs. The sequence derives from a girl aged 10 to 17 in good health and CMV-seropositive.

The DNA of the CDR3 is TGTGCCAGCAGCCTCCCGGGGACAGCGAACACTGAAGCTTTCTTT. Its protein is CASSLPGTANTEAFF. The genes are TRBV16 and TRBJ1-1; 7 bases align to TRBD1. V shed 4 bases, J shed 1 base, and the junction held 6 bases outside the gene matches. The CDR3 contains 15 residues. CDR1 is KGHSY, CDR2 FQNENV, per germline.